Listed here is a single TCR beta chain. This entry belongs to a study of T cell responses to AZD1222 COVID-19 vaccine. Some clones are missing from TCRdb's copy, which holds only in-frame ones; the method was immunoSEQ multiplex PCR. The table has 170,000 or so clones, approximately 92% seen once. V was clipped by 5 bases and J by 6 bases; unmatched bases: 10. This CDR3 region has 16 residues. Looked up from germline, CDR1 is MNHEY and CDR2 is SMNVEV (reference sequence). The genes are TRBV27 and TRBJ1-5; the match to TRBD1 covers 10 bases. The clonotype was recovered from an adult who received the MenACWY meningococcal vaccine as a control. Material: peripheral blood, obtained 28 days after the second dose of the MenACWY control vaccine. The CDR3 is CASSSREGTGVQPQHF. The CDR3 nucleotides are TGTGCCAGCAGTAGCCGTGAGGGGACAGGGGTTCAGCCCCAGCATTTT.